This passage covers 25 T cell receptor beta chains from one sample sequenced in a study of cytomegalovirus exposure and HLA in healthy donors listed by TCRdb under 2017. Library preparation was by the immunoSEQ multiplex PCR assay. For the multiplex PCR, a mixture combining 60 forward primers for TCR Vbeta segments and 13 reverse primers for TCR Jbeta segments was used. TCRdb limited this immuneACCESS table to in-frame rearrangements with V and J called. A share of clones is missing; checked studies link under half to unresolved V genes, and the rest is unexplained. Across this sample there are over 85,000 clones, with nearly 80% seen only once. The ten largest clones capture around 1.3% of the sample. The sample was PBMCs. All receptors derive from a woman in her 30s in good health and CMV-seronegative.

The chain joins TRBV11-2 to TRBJ2-5; TRBD1 matches at 8 bases. V lost 3 bases, J lost 4 bases, and 7 bases stayed unmatched. CDR3 length equals 15 residues. The germline V gene encodes CDR1 SGHAT and CDR2 FQNNGV. The CDR3 coding sequence is TGTGCCAGCAGCTTGGCTCAGGGGGCTGTAGAGACCCAGTACTTC. The encoded protein is CASSLAQGAVETQYF.

V usage is TRBV4-2 and J usage is TRBJ1-6, with unresolved D. V was cut by 0 bases and J by 5 bases, with 11 bases left in between. This CDR3 comprises 16 residues. Germline lookup yields CDR1 LGHNA and CDR2 YNFKEQ. The CDR3 loop is CASSQDSSSNNSPLHF. CDR3 DNA sequence: TGTGCCAGCAGCCAAGACAGTAGCAGTAATAATTCACCCCTCCACTTT.

This clone was seen a few times. The chain combines TRBV7-2 with TRBJ1-2, with TRBD1 matching over 9 bases. The trim removed 4 bases at V and 4 bases at J, leaving 4 bases unmatched. Germline lookup yields CDR1 SGHTA and CDR2 FQGNSA. The CDR3 totals 14 residues. The DNA of the CDR3 is TGTGCCAGCAGCTCTGGGACAGGGCCCTATGGCTACACCTTC. Translated: CASSSGTGPYGYTF. Supplemented by reference TRBV7-2 and TRBJ1-2, the full variable domain reads GAGVSQSPSNKVTEKGKDVELRCDPISGHTALYWYRQSLGQGLEFLIYFQGNSAPDKSGLPSDRFSAERTGGSVSTLTIQRTQQEDSAVYLCASSSGTGPYGYTFGSGTRLTVV.

V usage is TRBV5-3 and J usage is TRBJ2-1; 8 bases line up with TRBD2. TRBV5-3 is marked as an open reading frame, function uncertain. V was clipped by 4 bases and J by 7 bases; unmatched bases: 16. The CDR3 covers 17 residues. CDR3 coding DNA: TGTGCCAGAAGCCCCTACCAGGGCAGCGGGAGCGCGAATGAGCAGTTCTTC. Protein sequence: CARSPYQGSGSANEQFF.

The chain recombines TRBV7-9 with TRBJ1-6, with 8 positions matching TRBD1. This CDR3 spans 17 amino acids. The V gene's germline CDR1 is SEHNR and CDR2 FQNEAQ (reference sequence). Unmatched junction bases numbered 5, after V lost 4 bases and J lost 0 bases. CDR3 residues: CASSYGQGHSYNSPLHF. The CDR3 region has the DNA TGTGCCAGCAGCTACGGACAGGGCCACTCCTATAATTCACCCCTCCACTTT.

V gene TRBV5-1 combines with J gene TRBJ2-7, with D perhaps TRBD2 (5 bases). V gave up 4 bases and J gave up 6 bases, with 35 bases separating them. The CDR3 extends over 20 amino acids. Germline V lookup: CDR1 SGHRS, CDR2 YFSETQ. CDR3 loop: CASSARAGSGLANAAPEQYF. The DNA for the CDR3 is TGCGCCAGCAGCGCCCGGGCGGGTTCGGGTCTCGCTAACGCGGCGCCCGAGCAGTACTTC.

This rearrangement joins TRBV4-1 to TRBJ2-7, with 7 bases lining up with TRBD1. The junction had 3 bases not matched to a gene; V was cut back by 1 base and J by 0 bases. This CDR3 region has 15 residues. Germline-derived CDR1 and CDR2 are MGHRA and YSYEKL. CDR3 in amino acids: CASSQVRGLSYEQYF. CDR3 in DNA: TGCGCCAGCAGCCAAGTGAGGGGGCTCTCCTACGAGCAGTACTTC.

CDR3 sequence reads: CASTPTSESSYEQYF. Written as DNA, the CDR3 is TGTGCCAGCACCCCCACTAGCGAAAGCTCCTACGAGCAGTACTTC. V usage is TRBV9 and J usage is TRBJ2-7; 7 bases line up with TRBD2. The CDR3 sequence is 15 residues long. V was pared by 6 bases and J by 0 bases, with 9 bases of the junction left unmatched. Germline loops: CDR1 SGDLS, CDR2 YYNGEE. Full variable domain (rest looked up from reference TRBV9 and TRBJ2-7): DSGVTQTPKHLITATGQRVTLRCSPRSGDLSVYWYQQSLDQGLQFLIQYYNGEERAKGNILERFSAQQFPDLHSELNLSSLELGDSALYFCASTPTSESSYEQYFGPGTRLTVT.

Comment on this clone: Distinct nucleotide sequences in the sample also encode this CDR3. This CDR3 reads CAWSTGTGPNTEAFF. In DNA, the CDR3 is TGTGCCTGGAGTACCGGGACAGGACCGAACACTGAAGCTTTCTTT. The V and J genes are TRBV30 and TRBJ1-1; the match to TRBD1 covers 8 bases. In germline, CDR1 is GTSNPN, CDR2 SVGIG (reference sequence). The CDR3 runs 15 residues. V shed 2 bases and J 1 base; nucleotides not matched to a gene: 6.

The J gene is TRBJ2-5, the V gene TRBV2; D is unclear. The CDR3 covers 11 residues. Germline V lookup: CDR1 SNHLY, CDR2 FYNNEI. V was cut by 6 bases and J by 4 bases, with 6 bases left in between. The CDR3 here is CASRTRETQYF. The CDR3 DNA is TGTGCCAGCAGAACGCGAGAGACCCAGTACTTC.

The V gene is TRBV4-2, the J gene TRBJ2-7; 7 nucleotides agree with TRBD1. CDR1 LGHNA and CDR2 YNFKEQ come from the germline V gene. J lost 0 bases, V lost 5 bases, and 7 bases had no gene match. This CDR3 has 15 residues. CDR3 protein: CASSIRTGISYEQYF. For the CDR3, the DNA is TGTGCCAGCAGCATAAGGACAGGAATCTCCTACGAGCAGTACTTC.

The V and J genes are TRBV4-3 and TRBJ1-2; TRBD1 agrees at 8 bases. Germline lookup yields CDR1 LGHNA and CDR2 YSLEER. Losses at the gene ends were 4 bases for V and 4 bases for J; bases not matched to a gene: 17. The CDR3 contains 18 residues. The DNA for the CDR3 is TGCGCCAGCAGCCCCCAACGGAGCAGGGGGCTGTTTAGCTATGGCTACACCTTC. It translates to CASSPQRSRGLFSYGYTF.

The J gene is TRBJ1-5, the V gene TRBV4-1; TRBD1 matches at 8 bases. CDR1 MGHRA and CDR2 YSYEKL come from the germline V gene. The CDR3 has 17 residues. The J segment lost 5 bases and the V segment lost 0 bases, leaving 9 bases of the junction unmatched. The CDR3 bases are TGCGCCAGCAGCCAAGAGCCAGGACAGGGTTCCGATCAGCCCCAGCATTTT. It is translated as CASSQEPGQGSDQPQHF.

The rearrangement joins TRBV5-1 to TRBJ1-4; maybe TRBD1 (6 bases). Per the germline V gene, CDR1 is SGHRS and CDR2 is YFSETQ. V lost 2 bases to trimming and J lost 3 bases, with 11 bases between them. CDR3 size: 15 residues. The chain's CDR3 is CASSFLPGANEKLFF. The CDR3 DNA reads TGCGCCAGCAGCTTCCTGCCAGGGGCTAATGAAAAACTGTTTTTT.

The chain joins TRBV4-3 to TRBJ2-7; 9 bases are a match to TRBD1. V dropped 1 base and J dropped 2; count of bases not matched to a gene: 6. This CDR3 has 16 amino acids. In germline, CDR1 is LGHNA, CDR2 YSLEER. The CDR3 reads CASSQGRGQGAYEQYF. The CDR3 DNA follows: TGCGCCAGCAGCCAAGGGCGGGGACAGGGAGCCTACGAGCAGTACTTC.

This chain uses TRBV15 with TRBJ2-7; 9 nucleotides match TRBD1. The CDR3 contains 14 residues. Germline V gene sequence: CDR1 LNHNV, CDR2 YYDKDF (reference sequence). V shed 3 bases and J 6 bases; nucleotides not matched to a gene: 6. CDR3 coding DNA: TGTGCCACCAGCAGGCCGGGACAGGGTCTCGAGCAGTACTTC. Translated: CATSRPGQGLEQYF.

In nucleotides, the CDR3 is TGTGCCAGCAGTTACGGCGGCTCCTACAATGAGCAGTTCTTC. Protein sequence: CASSYGGSYNEQFF. The chain has TRBV6-6 and TRBJ2-1; D is ambiguous. The CDR3 is 14 residues long. CDR1 is MNHNY and CDR2 is SVGAGI in the germline V gene (reference sequence). Trimming took 2 bases from V and 0 from J, leaving 5 bases between them.

V usage is TRBV27 and J usage is TRBJ1-6; D unclear. The V end was cut by 2 bases, the J end by 0 bases, with 5 bases between. In germline, CDR1 is MNHEY, CDR2 SMNVEV (reference sequence). The CDR3 extends over 15 amino acids. The CDR3: CASSLVRSYNSPLHF. CDR3 sequence (DNA): TGTGCCAGCAGTTTAGTTCGCTCCTATAATTCACCCCTCCACTTT.

The chain uses TRBV4-2 and TRBJ2-1; weak D call: TRBD2 (7 bases). V lost 1 base, J lost 5 bases, and 15 bases lay in between. Germline assignment: CDR1 LGHNA and CDR2 YNFKEQ. This CDR3 region has 16 residues. CDR3 coding DNA: TGTGCCAGCAGCCAAGTGGGGGGGCCTATAAACAATGAGCAGTTCTTC. This gives the protein CASSQVGGPINNEQFF.

The chain is built from TRBV28 and TRBJ1-5, with 10 positions matching TRBD1. V dropped 7 bases and J dropped 6; count of bases not matched to a gene: 9. Germline values: CDR1 MDHEN, CDR2 SYDVKM. The CDR3 contains 15 residues. The DNA of the CDR3 is TGTGCCAGCAAAACCGGACAGGGGGACGCTCAGCCCCAGCATTTT. It translates to CASKTGQGDAQPQHF.

This clone was counted between two and nine times. The J gene is TRBJ1-1, the V gene TRBV6-5; TRBD1 is a possible D gene (6 bases). Per germline, CDR1 MNHEY and CDR2 SVGAGI. The CDR3 runs 14 residues. Trimming left V 2 bases short and J 4 bases short, with 11 bases between. CDR3 sequence: CASSYAGVSTEAFF. The CDR3 DNA follows: TGTGCCAGCAGTTACGCAGGGGTGAGCACTGAAGCTTTCTTT.

This clone was observed a few times. The gene calls are TRBV7-3 and TRBJ2-7; 10 bases line up with TRBD1. CDR3 length equals 14 residues. Per germline, CDR1 SGHTA and CDR2 FQGTGA. The trim removed 6 bases at V and 5 bases at J, leaving 7 bases unmatched. The CDR3 here is CASSLSGTGDEQYF. CDR3 sequence (DNA): TGTGCCAGCAGTCTGTCCGGGACAGGGGACGAGCAGTACTTC. Full variable domain (missing parts from reference TRBV7-3 and TRBJ2-7): GAGVSQTPSNKVTEKGKYVELRCDPISGHTALYWYRQSLGQGPEFLIYFQGTGAADDSGLPNDRFFAVRPEGSVSTLKIQRTERGDSAVYLCASSLSGTGDEQYFGPGTRLTVT.

The rearrangement uses TRBV4-3 and TRBJ2-3; D might be TRBD2 (6 bases). The CDR3 runs 17 residues. Germline CDR1 is LGHNA and CDR2 is YSLEER. The ends were cut back, 0 bases at V and 3 bases at J, with 16 bases in the middle. CDR3 region: CASSQEMASAGTDTQYF. CDR3 coding DNA: TGCGCCAGCAGCCAAGAAATGGCTAGCGCAGGAACAGATACGCAGTATTTT.

The chain couples TRBV4-1 to TRBJ2-3, with TRBD2 matching over 8 bases. The CDR3 has 15 residues. Germline V gives CDR1 MGHRA, CDR2 YSYEKL. Trimming took 0 bases from V and 4 from J; bases not matched to a gene: 3. CDR3 in DNA: TGCGCCAGCAGCCAAGAAGCGGGAGCCCCAGATACGCAGTATTTT. This codes for CASSQEAGAPDTQYF.

J is TRBJ2-3 and V is TRBV5-8; 9 bases align to TRBD1. The length of the CDR3 is 18 residues. The germline CDR1 and CDR2 sequences are SGHTS and YDEGEE. Germline trimming cut 0 bases from V and 0 bases from J; bases unmatched to any gene: 8. CDR3 region: CASSLGQGVATSTDTQYF. CDR3 nucleotides: TGTGCCAGCAGCTTGGGACAGGGGGTAGCTACTAGCACAGATACGCAGTATTTT.